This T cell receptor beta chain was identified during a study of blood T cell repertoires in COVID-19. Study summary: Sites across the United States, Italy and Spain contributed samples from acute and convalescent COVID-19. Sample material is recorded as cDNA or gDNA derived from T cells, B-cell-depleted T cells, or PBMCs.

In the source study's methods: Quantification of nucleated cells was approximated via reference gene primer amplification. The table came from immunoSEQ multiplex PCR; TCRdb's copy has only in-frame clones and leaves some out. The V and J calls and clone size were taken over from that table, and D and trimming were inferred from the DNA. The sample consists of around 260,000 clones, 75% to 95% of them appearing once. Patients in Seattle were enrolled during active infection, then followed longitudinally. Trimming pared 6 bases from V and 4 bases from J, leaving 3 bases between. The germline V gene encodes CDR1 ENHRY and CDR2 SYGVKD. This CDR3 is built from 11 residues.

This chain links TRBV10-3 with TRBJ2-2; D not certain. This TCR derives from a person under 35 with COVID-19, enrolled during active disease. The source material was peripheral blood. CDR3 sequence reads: CAIRATGELFF. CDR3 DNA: TGTGCCATCAGAGCCACCGGGGAGCTGTTTTTT.